This note documents a single T cell receptor beta chain sequence. The specificity of this receptor is unknown. No per-base quality is available; no much larger clone lies one base away. The cohort was made up of 666 healthy bone marrow donors. All cohort members were sampled while nominally healthy, although unrecorded immune exposures were likely present. The donor tested CMV seropositive, placing the donor among the 289 seropositive members of the cohort. Each donor provided a peripheral blood sample, and peripheral blood mononuclear cells were used for TCR beta sequencing. The Qiagen DNeasy Blood Extraction Kit was used to extract genomic DNA from the blood cell samples. The source of the sample is a study of cytomegalovirus exposure and HLA in healthy donors (dated by TCRdb to 2017 to 2019). A note on the overall study: According to an earlier analysis of 587 of the donors, 150 million to 200 million T cells yielded roughly 100 million unique TCR beta sequences and about 300 Gb of sequence data. All discovery cohort repertoires had been generated using a single sequencing platform. Among the roughly 370 genotyped donors, around 81% belonged to the genetic ancestry cluster associated with self-reported Caucasian donors. Roughly 300 gigabases of sequencing data and approximately 85 million unique TCR sequences were included in an early release covering around 650 HLA-typed donors. High-throughput TCR immunosequencing, statistical association of individual TCRs with disease status, and machine learning were combined to predict cytomegalovirus infection status. Donor age, sex, ethnicity and CMV serostatus were compiled together with the repertoire data. The study was designed to test whether signatures of past pathogen exposure could be identified by cataloging public T cell receptors. Genome-wide SNP genotypes for about 65% of the roughly 670 donors were used in a later genetic analysis, which treated that subset as a discovery cohort. Rather than drawing on any new phenotypic data, the later analysis identified candidate immune exposures from TCR beta sequences and the way those sequences occurred across donors. Because of strong linkage in the cohort, roughly five DR-DQ haplotypes were treated as single units for association and clustering. HLA typing covered class I and class II loci at four-digit resolution. Along with the roughly 610-subject first cohort, a separate validation cohort of approximately 110 different subjects was used. Across 398 genotyped donors of the cohort, an average of about 250,000 unique TCR beta nucleotide sequences per donor were sequenced, and roughly 18% of those sequences were non-productive. To study patterns of TCR occurrence, a later analysis re-analyzed previously published TCR beta repertoires from several hundred donors and added high-resolution HLA genotyping. An earlier analysis of 587 of the donors used high-throughput TCR beta sequencing to judge whether each TCR beta V gene segment behaved as functional or pseudogenic. Typing coverage differed by locus: A, B, C, DRB1 and DQB1 were typed in roughly 620-630 donors, DQA1 in about 560, DPA1 in some 600, and DPB1 in approximately 450. The T cell repertoires of around 730 subjects were profiled by immunosequencing and related to cytomegalovirus serostatus. The research as a whole found: The sequencing pipeline was judged likely to have produced a cluster of highly shared sequence variants as a technical artifact. Linkage disequilibrium might explain the correlated functional status among segregating V segments, but an unknown experimental factor could not be excluded. Because the 87-base-pair reads could not distinguish some IMGT-functional V segments, including TRBV6-2 and TRBV6-3, those segments were excluded. Broadly in line with IMGT annotations, most TCR beta V segments showed up in productive rearrangements about 87% or about 30% of the time in an earlier analysis of 450 to 600 of the donors. In the study, 150 to 200 TCR beta chains were listed as associated with cytomegalovirus. Specific HLA alleles were associated with roughly 17,000 TCR beta sequences at a false discovery rate of 0.05 in a later analysis. In a later analysis, the rate of TCR association differed among HLA loci, with DRB1 alleles having the most associated TCRs and HLA-C alleles having the fewest. Presence/absence analyses assumed roughly uniform sequencing depth across donors, an assumption that may not hold. When HLA alleles, especially DR and DQ, strongly co-occurred, attributing TCR associations to individual alleles was difficult. Most TCR sequences were seen in very few donors, while some public TCRs were found in many individuals. HLA typing was unavailable for some donors at each locus, so association tests used only the typed subset. According to a later analysis, parvovirus B19, influenza, CMV and Epstein-Barr virus appeared linked to several top co-occurrence clusters. The cohort was sequenced for TCR beta chains only, and without alpha or paired-chain data the features that could be detected were limited. V-gene and J-gene trimming of TCR beta chains was associated with a missense DCLRE1C variant in a later genetic analysis, and the association was replicated in an independent cohort. In a later analysis, HLA-associated TCR beta chains were found to be more clonally expanded and to have lower generation probabilities than equally common non-associated chains. The classifier was reported to diagnose cytomegalovirus status with high specificity and sensitivity in both the original and validation cohorts. Compared with the approximately 710-donor mean, donors in an Asian-associated ancestry cluster had fewer N-insertions in productive TCRs, according to a later genetic analysis. CMV serostatus was the only immune exposure information available for the cohort. A further reported finding was that TCR beta sequences accurately predicted the HLA-A and HLA-B alleles for most subjects in the first cohort. The authors suggested that the approach could potentially be extended to other disease states and immunological phenotypes. Because counts were too low, roughly 17 rarely observed V segments, including chromosome 9 orphons, were left out of the earlier analysis of 587 of the donors. A few of the identified cytomegalovirus-associated TCR beta chains were confirmed in vitro to be specific for cytomegalovirus antigens. In a later analysis, most CMV-associated TCR beta chains were found to appear HLA-restricted, with HLA associations seemingly driven largely by CMV exposure.

The CDR3 goes from the cysteine to the phenylalanine over 15 residues. Only the CDR3 DNA stays, 45 bases, in frame from base 1. The germline V gene provides CDR1 SGHTA and CDR2 FQGTGA. V drops 1 base and J drops 3 bases, leaving 10 bases in between. Libraries came from the immunoSEQ multiplex PCR assay. For the multiplex PCR, a mixture combining 60 forward primers for TCR Vbeta segments and 13 reverse primers for TCR Jbeta segments was used. A multiplex PCR assay on genomic DNA amplified the CDR3 region of rearranged TCR beta genes. Amplified TCR beta libraries were sequenced as 87-base-pair reads on the Illumina HiSeq System. Per the authors' processing: Across the 670 or so repertoires, a later analysis counted some 80 million unique TCR beta chains, some 11 million of which were shared by at least two donors. To remove PCR and sequencing errors, raw reads were error-corrected and collapsed into unique sequences using a nearest-neighbor algorithm that merged closely related sequences. V, D and J gene segments were assigned by aligning CDR3 sequences to IMGT reference sequences. For a sequence to be retained, at least a six-nucleotide match to both a V gene segment and a J gene segment was required. A rearrangement was called productive if the CDR3 had no stop codons and remained in frame with V and J, and every other rearrangement was called non-productive. CDR3 was defined according to IMGT convention as the region running from the second conserved V-encoded cysteine to the conserved J-encoded phenylalanine. The earlier analysis of about 560 of the donors excluded any sequence lacking an unambiguous match to a single V gene segment. In an earlier analysis of 587 of the donors, V segments were called functional above 56.7% productive rearrangements and were called segregating when the between-donor standard deviation exceeded 5%. A statistical classification framework was built for diagnosing cytomegalovirus status from the catalog of TCR beta chain sequences. In a later analysis, V and J genes were assigned by comparing TCR nucleotide sequences against IMGT/GENE-DB human TR gene sequences. Using the TCRdist pipeline, a later analysis assigned CDR3 sequences along with most-parsimonious VDJ recombination scenarios. In a later analysis, each TCR beta chain was defined by its CDR3 amino acid sequence together with its V-gene family, and reads lacking a unique V-gene family were excluded. A later analysis removed 450 to 600 highly shared, low-generation-probability nucleotide sequences to deal with suspected cross-contamination and a sequencing artifact. For each public chain, a later analysis derived a clonal expansion index from normalized ranks of inferred template counts within each repertoire. In a later analysis, generation probabilities were computed using a VDJ recombination model fitted to out-of-frame rearrangements, and the results were checked against IGoR. In a later analysis, hypergeometric tests were used to score TCR-TCR, TCR-HLA and TCR-CMV co-occurrence, with a repertoire-size bias correction applied to TCR pairs. To estimate false discovery rates, a later analysis permuted the HLA or CMV assignments 20 times. In a later analysis, co-occurring TCRs were grouped using DBSCAN, and TCRdist sequence similarity was added for clustering within HLA-allele-positive subsets. For co-occurrence clustering, repertoires with fewer than 30,000 or more than 120,000 public chains were excluded, along with four to six repertoires with anomalous nucleotide sharing. TCRdb took this table from immuneACCESS and kept in-frame rearrangements with V and J called. Such tables lack part of the clones; where checked against another copy, unresolved V genes explain under half of the gap, and the rest is unexplained. That table supplies the V and J calls and clone size; D and trimming were determined from the DNA. In all, the sample holds about 140,000 clones, and 79% of those were seen once. The ten largest clones add up to around 7% of the sample.

The sequenced sample consisted of PBMCs. The V gene is TRBV7-3 and the J gene is TRBJ1-3, with the D gene call left open. The receptor was derived from a middle-aged man in good health and CMV-seropositive. The nucleotides read TGTGCCAGCAGCTTAAGGGGAGGGCTTGGAAACACCATATATTTT. Its coded protein is CASSLRGGLGNTIYF.